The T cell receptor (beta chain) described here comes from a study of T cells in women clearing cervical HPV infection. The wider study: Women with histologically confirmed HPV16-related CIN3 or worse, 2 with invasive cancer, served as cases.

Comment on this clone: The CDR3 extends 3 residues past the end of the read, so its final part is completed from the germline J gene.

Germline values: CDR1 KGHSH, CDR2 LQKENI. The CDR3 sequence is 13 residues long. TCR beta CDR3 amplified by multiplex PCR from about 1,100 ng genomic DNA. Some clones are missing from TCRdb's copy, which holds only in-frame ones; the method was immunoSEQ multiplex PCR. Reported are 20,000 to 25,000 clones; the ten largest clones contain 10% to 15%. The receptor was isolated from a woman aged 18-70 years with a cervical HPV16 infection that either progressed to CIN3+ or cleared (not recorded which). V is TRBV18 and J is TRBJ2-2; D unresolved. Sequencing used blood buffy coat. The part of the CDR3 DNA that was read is TGTGCCAGCTCACGGGCAGATAATGAAAAG. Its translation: CASSRADNEK. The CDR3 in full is CASSRADNEKLFF.